These 25 T cell receptor beta chains were sequenced from one sample in a study of blood T cell dynamics during melanoma immunotherapy. Repertoires were generated with immunoSEQ multiplex PCR, while TCRdb's copy carries only in-frame clones and drops some. The profile shows 14,000 to 15,000 clones, 70% to 90% of them singletons. As to time point: week 3, after first cycle of checkpoint inhibitor. The input for sequencing was blood, taken from a patient treated with checkpoint blockade. The receptors were sampled from a human donor with melanoma.

Regarding this clone: One end of the junction does not line up with germline, which may come from a read error. The chain couples TRBV7-7 to TRBJ2-1; TRBD2 matches 14 bases. CDR1 and CDR2 from the germline V gene are SSHAT and FNYEAQ (reference sequence). The CDR3 runs 14 residues. The chain's CDR3 is CASSPGTSGRGLFF. In DNA form, the CDR3 reads TGTGCTAGCAGCCCCGGGACTAGCGGGAGAGGACTGTTCTTC. Variable domain in full (rest from reference TRBV7-7 and TRBJ2-1): GAGVSQSPRYKVTKRGQDVTLRCDPISSHATLYWYQQALGQGPEFLTYFNYEAQPDKSGLPSDRFSAERPEGSISTLTIQRTEQRDSAMYRCASSPGTSGRGLFFGPGTRLTVL.

The chain joins TRBV5-4 to TRBJ2-3; 8 bases match TRBD1. The germline V gene encodes CDR1 SGHNT and CDR2 YYREEE (reference sequence). The length of the CDR3 is 15 residues. J gave up 4 bases and V 7 bases, and 11 bases lay outside the gene matches. DNA of the CDR3: TGTGCCAGCCCCGCCGGACAGGGTAGTCCAGATACGCAGTATTTT. As protein: CASPAGQGSPDTQYF.

The chain recombines TRBV5-1 with TRBJ2-1; 12 bases fit TRBD2. Germline trimming cut 3 bases from V and 7 bases from J; bases unmatched to any gene: 8. The CDR3 has 16 amino acids. Germline loops: CDR1 SGHRS, CDR2 YFSETQ. CDR3 sequence (DNA): TGCGCCAGCAGCTCAGAGGGCCTAGCGGGAGGGAATGAGCAGTTCTTC. It encodes CASSSEGLAGGNEQFF. Full variable domain (rest looked up from reference TRBV5-1 and TRBJ2-1): KAGVTQTPRYLIKTRGQQVTLSCSPISGHRSVSWYQQTPGQGLQFLFEYFSETQRNKGNFPGRFSGRQFSNSRSEMNVSTLELGDSALYLCASSSEGLAGGNEQFFGPGTRLTVL.

The chain carries TRBV6-6 and TRBJ2-7; D is perhaps TRBD1 (6 bases). This CDR3 spans 12 amino acids. V gave up 8 bases and J gave up 6 bases, with 14 bases separating them. The V gene's germline CDR1 is MNHNY and CDR2 SVGAGI (reference sequence). In nucleotides, the CDR3 is TGTGCCAGCGGGACACAGAGAGGCGAGCAGTACTTC. Encoded protein: CASGTQRGEQYF.

The J gene is TRBJ2-1, the V gene TRBV9; 9 bases map to TRBD2. Germline loops: CDR1 SGDLS, CDR2 YYNGEE. The junction had 5 bases not matched to a gene; V was cut back by 0 bases and J by 7 bases. This CDR3 comprises 15 residues. CDR3 protein: CASSVALAGVNEQFF. The CDR3 DNA reads TGTGCCAGCAGCGTAGCATTAGCGGGAGTAAATGAGCAGTTCTTC.

The chain recombines TRBV28 with TRBJ2-1, with 7 bases that match TRBD2. The J segment lost 3 bases and the V segment lost 6 bases, leaving 5 bases of the junction unmatched. Looked up from germline, CDR1 is MDHEN and CDR2 is SYDVKM. The CDR3 sequence is 14 residues long. For the CDR3, the DNA is TGTGCCAGCAGATCAGCGGGGCTCTACAATGAGCAGTTCTTC. Protein sequence: CASRSAGLYNEQFF.

The chain uses TRBV11-3 and TRBJ2-1, with 8 bases that match TRBD1. Trimming took 1 base from V and 8 from J; bases not matched to a gene: 4. This CDR3 is 14 amino acids long. Germline V gene data show CDR1 as SGHNT and CDR2 as YENEEA. The CDR3 here is CASSLGQGFDEQFF. The CDR3 nucleotides read TGTGCCAGCAGCTTAGGACAGGGGTTCGATGAGCAGTTCTTC.

V gene TRBV2 combines with J gene TRBJ1-3; D is ambiguous. The CDR3 covers 14 residues. V was trimmed by 3 bases and J by 0 bases, leaving 6 bases between them. Germline assignment: CDR1 SNHLY and CDR2 FYNNEI. The CDR3 nucleotides read TGTGCCAGCAGTGAGGCAGACTCTGGAAACACCATATATTTT. Amino acid sequence: CASSEADSGNTIYF. Variable domain in full (rest from reference TRBV2 and TRBJ1-3): EPEVTQTPSHQVTQMGQEVILRCVPISNHLYFYWYRQILGQKVEFLVSFYNNEISEKSEIFDDQFSVERPDGSNFTLKIRSTKLEDSAMYFCASSEADSGNTIYFGEGSWLTVV.

The chain carries TRBV28 and TRBJ2-2, with 9 bases lining up with TRBD2. Per germline, CDR1 MDHEN and CDR2 SYDVKM. The CDR3 extends over 18 amino acids. V gave up 6 bases and J gave up 6 bases; unmatched junction bases: 17. CDR3: CASRTPSGTWVGSGELFF. The CDR3 DNA reads as TGTGCCAGCAGGACGCCTAGCGGGACTTGGGTGGGGTCCGGGGAGCTGTTTTTT.

The V and J genes are TRBV23-1 and TRBJ2-3; 7 bases fit TRBD1. TRBV23-1 has ORF status, its function being uncertain. This CDR3 spans 15 amino acids. Losses at the gene ends were 3 bases for V and 2 bases for J; bases not matched to a gene: 5. The CDR3 protein is CASSHHRGDTDTQYF. The CDR3 region has the DNA TGCGCCAGCAGTCATCACAGGGGAGACACAGATACGCAGTATTTT.

This chain connects TRBV7-2 to TRBJ2-1; D is ambiguous. V lost 2 bases and J 3 bases, leaving 11 bases between the germline ends. This CDR3 is built from 15 residues. Germline V gene sequence: CDR1 SGHTA, CDR2 FQGNSA. The CDR3 bases are TGTGCCAGCAGCTTATCCAACTCCCTCTACAATGAGCAGTTCTTC. It encodes CASSLSNSLYNEQFF. The variable domain in full, with the rest retrieved from reference TRBV7-2 and TRBJ2-1, is GAGVSQSPSNKVTEKGKDVELRCDPISGHTALYWYRQSLGQGLEFLIYFQGNSAPDKSGLPSDRFSAERTGGSVSTLTIQRTQQEDSAVYLCASSLSNSLYNEQFFGPGTRLTVL.

As regards this clone: Other nucleotide sequences from this sample produce the same CDR3. V gene TRBV7-2 combines with J gene TRBJ2-3, with a possible D match to TRBD2 (6 bases). V was cut by 4 bases and J by 3 bases, with 11 bases left in between. Looked up from germline, CDR1 is SGHTA and CDR2 is FQGNSA. The CDR3 loop spans 14 amino acids. CDR3 sequence: CASSSGLSTDTQYF. The CDR3 nucleotides are TGTGCCAGCAGCTCTGGACTATCTACAGATACGCAGTATTTT.

The rearrangement uses TRBV11-2 and TRBJ2-3; 10 bases line up with TRBD2. Germline trimming cut 5 bases from V and 4 bases from J; bases unmatched to any gene: 9. Germline V gives CDR1 SGHAT, CDR2 FQNNGV. The CDR3 loop spans 16 amino acids. CDR3: CASSPLAGERSDTQYF. The CDR3 DNA follows: TGTGCCAGCAGCCCGCTAGCGGGAGAACGGTCAGATACGCAGTATTTT.

The V gene is TRBV28, the J gene TRBJ2-1; D is possibly TRBD2 (5 bases). Germline V CDR1 and CDR2: MDHEN, SYDVKM. Trimming shortened V by 5 bases and J by 4 bases, and 15 bases separated the two germline ends. The CDR3 runs 15 residues. CDR3 amino acids: CASSPTRVVYNEQFF. In DNA, the CDR3 is TGTGCCAGCAGTCCTACTAGAGTGGTTTACAATGAGCAGTTCTTC.

V gene TRBV7-2 combines with J gene TRBJ2-7; 10 nucleotides agree with TRBD2. Germline loops: CDR1 SGHTA, CDR2 FQGNSA. CDR3 length equals 15 residues. With 2 bases clipped from V and 5 bases from J, the junction kept 6 bases outside the gene matches. The DNA for the CDR3 is TGTGCCAGCAGCTTAAGCGGGAGGGGTTTCCACGAGCAGTACTTC. It is translated as CASSLSGRGFHEQYF.

The table lists this clone with a count of one. The V call is TRBV30, the J call TRBJ2-7; D tentatively reads TRBD1 or TRBD2 (5 bases each). This CDR3 region has 13 residues. V lost 8 bases and J lost 6, with 20 bases in between. Germline V gives CDR1 GTSNPN, CDR2 SVGIG (reference sequence). CDR3 amino acids: CARAQSSGGEQYF. In DNA form, the CDR3 reads TGTGCCAGGGCCCAGTCGTCTGGGGGCGAGCAGTACTTC.

In DNA form, the CDR3 reads TGTGCCAGTAGTACGGGGACTAGCGGGACCCAAGATACGCAGTATTTT. This gives the protein CASSTGTSGTQDTQYF. This chain uses TRBV19 with TRBJ2-3; 13 bases agree with TRBD2. Germline values: CDR1 LNHDA, CDR2 SQIVND (reference sequence). This CDR3 comprises 16 residues. Trimming took 4 bases from V and 5 from J; bases not matched to a gene: 6.

This clone was counted between two and nine times. This rearrangement joins TRBV7-2 to TRBJ1-3, with 7 bases aligning to TRBD1. The CDR3 sequence is 14 residues long. V gave up 4 bases and J gave up 8 bases; unmatched junction bases: 8. CDR1 is SGHTA and CDR2 is FQGNSA in the germline V gene. CDR3 coding DNA: TGTGCCAGCAGCTCGGGACAGTTTGTGGACACCATATATTTT. Encoded protein: CASSSGQFVDTIYF.

This clone was observed a few times. The CDR3 spells CASSVGGSLKGDTQYF. In DNA form, the CDR3 reads TGTGCCAGCAGCGTAGGGGGATCACTCAAGGGTGATACGCAGTATTTT. The chain has TRBV9 and TRBJ2-3; D remains unclear. The V end lost 0 bases, the J end lost 6 bases, and 17 bases lay between the germline ends. The germline V gene encodes CDR1 SGDLS and CDR2 YYNGEE. This CDR3 comprises 16 residues.

The chain is built from TRBV28 and TRBJ1-2, with D possibly being TRBD1 (6 bases). V was shortened by 5 bases and J by 3 bases, with 10 bases between the two germline ends. The CDR3 consists of 13 residues. Per germline, CDR1 MDHEN and CDR2 SYDVKM. The CDR3 is CASSQTGDYGYTF. The CDR3 bases are TGTGCCAGCAGTCAGACAGGCGACTATGGCTACACCTTC.

The chain joins TRBV25-1 to TRBJ2-4; D may be TRBD1 (6 bases). Trimming cost V 7 bases and J 8 bases, with 21 bases left between them. This CDR3 contains 15 residues. CDR1 is MGHDK, CDR2 SYGVNS, per germline. The CDR3 DNA is TGTGCCAGCATCCCCAACCAGGGGCCGGGATACATTCAGTACTTC. Encoded protein: CASIPNQGPGYIQYF.

This clone was counted only a few times. The chain combines TRBV28 with TRBJ2-7; possible D gene TRBD1, 6 bases. With 6 bases removed from V and 2 bases from J, the gap between germline ends came to 17 bases. Per the germline V gene, CDR1 is MDHEN and CDR2 is SYDVKM. CDR3 length: 15 residues. The CDR3 nucleotides are TGTGCCAGCAGAGTCCGGGACATACAAACCTACGAGCAGTACTTC. Translating it yields CASRVRDIQTYEQYF.

The genes are TRBV9 and TRBJ2-2, with TRBD2 matching over 9 bases. From germline, CDR1 is SGDLS and CDR2 YYNGEE. With V trimmed by 2 bases and J by 7 bases, 9 bases remained unmatched. The CDR3 sequence is 16 residues long. The CDR3 spells CASSVLSGSAGGELFF. CDR3 coding DNA: TGTGCCAGCAGCGTCCTTAGCGGGAGTGCGGGCGGGGAGCTGTTTTTT.

V gene TRBV7-9 combines with J gene TRBJ2-5; D is possibly TRBD2 (5 bases). The DNA matches TRBJ2-7 better at its end, which makes the J call doubtful. Germline CDR1 reads SEHNR; CDR2 reads FQNEAQ (reference sequence). The CDR3 is made up of 13 amino acids. The DNA for the CDR3 is TGTGCCAGCAGCCTCACTAGCTCCTACGAGCAGTACTTC. This gives the protein CASSLTSSYEQYF.

V gene TRBV6-5 combines with J gene TRBJ2-7; D uncertain. This CDR3 is 13 amino acids long. Trimming shortened V by 5 bases and J by 1 base, and 9 bases separated the two germline ends. Germline V gives CDR1 MNHEY, CDR2 SVGAGI. The CDR3 reads CASSLTDSYEQYF. CDR3 DNA: TGTGCCAGCAGTCTGACGGATTCCTACGAGCAGTACTTC.